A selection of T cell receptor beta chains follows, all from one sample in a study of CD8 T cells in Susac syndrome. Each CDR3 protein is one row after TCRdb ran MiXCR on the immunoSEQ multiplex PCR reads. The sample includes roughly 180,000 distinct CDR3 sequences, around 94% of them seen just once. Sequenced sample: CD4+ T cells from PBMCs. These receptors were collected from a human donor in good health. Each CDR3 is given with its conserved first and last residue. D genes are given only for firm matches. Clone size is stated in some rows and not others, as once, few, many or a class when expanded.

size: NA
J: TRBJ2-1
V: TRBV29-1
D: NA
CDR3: CRVGKDEQFF
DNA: TGCAGAGTTGGGAAGGATGAGCAGTTCTTC

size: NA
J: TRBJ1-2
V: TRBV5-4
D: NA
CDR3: CASSPYREGYGYTF
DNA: TGTGCCAGCAGCCCCTACAGGGAAGGCTATGGCTACACCTTC

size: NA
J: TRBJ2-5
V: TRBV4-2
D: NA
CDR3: CASSQDFLRGETQYF
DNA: TGTGCCAGCAGCCAAGATTTCCTCCGGGGGGAGACCCAGTACTTC

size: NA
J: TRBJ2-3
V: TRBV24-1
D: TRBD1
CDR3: CATSDRTGWADTQYF
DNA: TGTGCCACCAGTGATCGGACAGGGTGGGCAGATACGCAGTATTTT

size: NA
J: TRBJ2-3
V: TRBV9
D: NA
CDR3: CASSVAGTDTQYF
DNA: TGTGCCAGCAGCGTAGCTGGCACAGATACGCAGTATTTT

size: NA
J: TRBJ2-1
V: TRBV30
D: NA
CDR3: CAWSFLENEQFF
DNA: TGTGCCTGGAGCTTCTTGGAGAATGAGCAGTTCTTC

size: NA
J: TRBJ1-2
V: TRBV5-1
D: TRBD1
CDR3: CASSGTDPIFTF
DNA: TGCGCCAGCAGTGGGACAGATCCTATTTTCACCTTC

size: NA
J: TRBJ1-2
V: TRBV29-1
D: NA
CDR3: CSAYPVRGYTF
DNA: TGCAGCGCTTATCCGGTGCGGGGCTACACCTTC

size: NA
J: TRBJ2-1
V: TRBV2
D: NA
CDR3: CASTGDLGKNNEQFF
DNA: TGTGCCAGCACAGGGGACTTGGGGAAAAACAATGAGCAGTTCTTC

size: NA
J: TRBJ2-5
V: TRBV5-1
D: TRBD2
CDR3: CASSSGLGKETQYF
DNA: TGCGCCAGCAGCTCAGGACTAGGAAAGGAGACCCAGTACTTC

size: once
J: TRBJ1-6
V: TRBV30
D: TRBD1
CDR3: CAWSTPGQGNSPLHF
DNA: TGTGCCTGGAGTACACCGGGACAGGGAAATTCACCCCTCCACTTT

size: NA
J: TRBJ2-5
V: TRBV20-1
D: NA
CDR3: CSVMEGGEETQYF
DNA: TGCAGTGTTATGGAGGGGGGCGAAGAGACCCAGTACTTC

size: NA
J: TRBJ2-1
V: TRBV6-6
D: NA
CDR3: CASTTGNYNEQFF
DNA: TGTGCCAGCACCACCGGGAACTACAATGAGCAGTTCTTC

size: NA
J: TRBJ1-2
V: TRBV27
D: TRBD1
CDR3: CASRIRDRDGGYTF
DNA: TGTGCCAGCAGGATACGGGACAGGGATGGGGGCTACACCTTC

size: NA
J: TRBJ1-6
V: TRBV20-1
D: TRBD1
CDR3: CSAPGTGGVNSPLHF
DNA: TGCAGTGCTCCTGGGACAGGGGGTGTTAATTCACCCCTCCACTTT

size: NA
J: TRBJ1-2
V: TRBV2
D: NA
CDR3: CASSVGDLNYGYTF
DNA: TGTGCCAGCAGTGTGGGGGATCTTAACTATGGCTACACCTTC

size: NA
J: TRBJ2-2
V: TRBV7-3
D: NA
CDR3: CASSLTGGRNTGELFF
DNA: TGTGCCAGCAGCTTGACGGGGGGCAGGAACACCGGGGAGCTGTTTTTT

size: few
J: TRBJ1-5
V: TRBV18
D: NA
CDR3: CASSLTGSNQPQHF
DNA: TGTGCCAGCTCACTCACAGGGAGCAATCAGCCCCAGCATTTT

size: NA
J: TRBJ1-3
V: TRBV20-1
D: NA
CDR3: CSARDTGNPSGNTIYF
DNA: TGCAGTGCTAGAGATACAGGGAACCCCTCTGGAAACACCATATATTTT

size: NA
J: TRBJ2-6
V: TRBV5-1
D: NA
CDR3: CASWQGSGANVLTF
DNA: TGCGCCAGCTGGCAGGGCTCTGGGGCCAACGTCCTGACTTTC

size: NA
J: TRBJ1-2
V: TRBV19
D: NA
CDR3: CASSPGPGYYGYTF
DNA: TGTGCCAGTAGTCCCGGACCGGGCTACTATGGCTACACCTTC

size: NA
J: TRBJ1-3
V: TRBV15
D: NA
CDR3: CATSRDRRALSGNTIYF
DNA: TGTGCCACCAGCAGAGATCGCAGGGCCTTGTCTGGAAACACCATATATTTT

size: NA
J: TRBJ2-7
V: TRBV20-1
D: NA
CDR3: CSCSSDAYEQYF
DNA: TGCAGTTGCTCATCAGATGCCTACGAGCAGTACTTC

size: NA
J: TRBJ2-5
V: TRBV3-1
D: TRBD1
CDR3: CASSHRDREETQYF
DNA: TGTGCCAGCAGCCATCGGGACAGGGAAGAGACCCAGTACTTC

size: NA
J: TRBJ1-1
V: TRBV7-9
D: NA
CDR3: CASSLSFPEAFF
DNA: TGTGCCAGCAGCCTATCATTCCCTGAAGCTTTCTTT

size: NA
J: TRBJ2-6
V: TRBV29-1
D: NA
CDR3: CSAGDTSSGANVLTF
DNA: TGCAGCGCTGGGGACACGAGCTCTGGGGCCAACGTCCTGACTTTC

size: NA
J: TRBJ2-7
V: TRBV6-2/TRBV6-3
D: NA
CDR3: CASRPRPGTIYYEQYF
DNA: TGTGCCAGCAGACCGCGCCCGGGGACAATTTACTACGAGCAGTACTTC